The 19 T cell receptor beta chains below come from one sample, sequenced in a study of blood T cell repertoires in COVID-19. Assay used: immunoSEQ multiplex PCR; TCRdb lists only in-frame clones, some missing. In the table there are about 150,000 clones, approximately 90% of which are singletons. Material: peripheral blood. Source of these receptors: a woman aged 40 to 49 with acute or convalescent COVID-19.

The chain recombines TRBV6-1 with TRBJ2-7; D may be TRBD2 (5 bases). This CDR3 contains 16 residues. In germline, CDR1 is MNHNS, CDR2 SASEGT. V was pared by 3 bases and J by 0 bases, with 15 bases between. CDR3 bases: TGTGCCAGCAGTGATGCCCGGGGAGCGAGCTCCTACGAGCAGTACTTC. Translation gives CASSDARGASSYEQYF.

As regards this clone: The same CDR3 also results from other DNA sequences found in this sample. The V and J genes are TRBV19 and TRBJ2-7; 8 bases are a match to TRBD1. Germline V gives CDR1 LNHDA, CDR2 SQIVND (reference sequence). V shed 3 bases and J 2 bases; nucleotides not matched to a gene: 6. This CDR3 comprises 15 residues. CDR3 in amino acids: CASSIGQGGTYEQYF. As DNA, the CDR3 is TGTGCCAGTAGTATCGGACAGGGTGGGACCTACGAGCAGTACTTC.

This chain connects TRBV5-1 to TRBJ2-1; a weak D match, TRBD1 (5 bases). Looked up from germline, CDR1 is SGHRS and CDR2 is YFSETQ. The CDR3 loop spans 15 amino acids. V shed 0 bases and J shed 3 bases, with 10 bases lying between them. The chain's CDR3 is CASSLVPDNYNEQFF. CDR3 nucleotides: TGCGCCAGCAGCTTGGTCCCGGACAACTACAATGAGCAGTTCTTC.

This clone was found once. The CDR3 protein is CASSLQGAPEAFF. The CDR3 DNA follows: TGTGCCAGCAGCCTACAGGGGGCCCCTGAAGCTTTCTTT. This chain joins TRBV27 and TRBJ1-1, with 9 positions matching TRBD1. CDR3 length: 13 amino acids. The germline CDR1 and CDR2 sequences are MNHEY and SMNVEV (reference sequence). J gave up 6 bases and V 6 bases, and 5 bases lay outside the gene matches.

This clone was seen a handful of times. The chain joins TRBV7-6 to TRBJ2-3, with D possibly matching TRBD1 (6 bases). Trimming stripped 2 bases from V and 1 base from J, with 13 bases between. Germline V CDR1 and CDR2: SGHVS, FNYEAQ. The CDR3 covers 16 residues. The CDR3 nucleotides are TGTGCCAGCAGCTTAATTAATGCAGGGGGCACAGATACGCAGTATTTT. Residues: CASSLINAGGTDTQYF.

The V gene is TRBV5-1, the J gene TRBJ2-2, with a possible D match to TRBD2 (6 bases). The germline gives CDR1 SGHRS, CDR2 YFSETQ. The CDR3 consists of 16 residues. V was clipped by 1 base and J by 1 base, with 11 bases between them. The CDR3 is CASSLSAGRNTGELFF. The CDR3 nucleotides read TGCGCCAGCAGCTTGTCGGCCGGGAGGAACACCGGGGAGCTGTTTTTT.

This sequence joins TRBV6-1 and TRBJ2-1, with 8 bases lining up with TRBD2. V lost 0 bases, J lost 4 bases, and 8 bases stayed unmatched. The germline V gene has CDR1 MNHNS and CDR2 SASEGT. The CDR3 spans 17 residues. CDR3 amino acids: CASSEAGGLAHYNEQFF. The CDR3 DNA reads TGTGCCAGCAGTGAAGCGGGAGGACTAGCCCATTACAATGAGCAGTTCTTC.

The CDR3: CASSIRGTAYEQYF. The CDR3 DNA reads TGTGCCAGTAGTATACGGGGGACCGCCTACGAGCAGTACTTC. The chain carries TRBV19 and TRBJ2-7, with a tentative D call TRBD2 (6 bases). CDR1 is LNHDA and CDR2 is SQIVND in the germline V gene (reference sequence). V lost 2 bases to trimming and J lost 2 bases, with 10 bases between them. CDR3 length: 14 residues.

This clone was seen just once. J is TRBJ1-1 and V is TRBV27; perhaps TRBD1 as D (5 bases). Germline V gene lookup returns CDR1 MNHEY and CDR2 SMNVEV (reference sequence). V shed 4 bases and J shed 2 bases, with 17 bases lying between them. The CDR3 consists of 16 residues. The CDR3: CASSSRDGGVNTEAFF. The CDR3, as DNA: TGTGCCAGCAGTTCCCGGGACGGAGGGGTAAACACTGAAGCTTTCTTT.

The rearrangement joins TRBV27 to TRBJ2-1, with 7 bases matching TRBD2. Trimming cost V 2 bases and J 0 bases; bases outside gene matches: 4. In germline, CDR1 is MNHEY, CDR2 SMNVEV (reference sequence). CDR3 size: 16 residues. For the CDR3, the DNA is TGTGCCAGCAGTTTAGGCGGGGGAAGCTCCTACAATGAGCAGTTCTTC. Protein: CASSLGGGSSYNEQFF.

The chain recombines TRBV2 with TRBJ1-2; no clear D gene. The CDR3 is 14 amino acids. Germline V gives CDR1 SNHLY, CDR2 FYNNEI. With 4 bases removed from V and 3 bases from J, the gap between germline ends came to 12 bases. This chain's CDR3 is CASSASGLDYGYTF. The CDR3 DNA reads as TGTGCCAGCAGTGCATCGGGTCTGGACTATGGCTACACCTTC.

The chain links TRBV3-1 (or the pseudogene TRBV3-2) to TRBJ2-5; possible D gene TRBD1, 5 bases. The CDR3 runs 14 residues. The V gene's germline CDR1 is LGHDT and CDR2 YNNKEL (reference sequence). The V and J ends lost 2 bases and 4 bases respectively, with 11 bases between them. The CDR3 bases are TGTGCCAGCAGCCAACAGGGTGGACCAGAGACCCAGTACTTC. As protein: CASSQQGGPETQYF.

V and J are TRBV19 and TRBJ1-2; 9 nucleotides match TRBD1. Germline CDR1 LNHDA, CDR2 SQIVND (reference sequence). The CDR3 totals 16 residues. J was trimmed by 6 bases and V by 6 bases; bases with no gene match: 14. The CDR3 DNA follows: TGTGCCAGTAGGATGCCACAGGGGGCCGGTCTCCATGGCTACACCTTC. This sequence encodes CASRMPQGAGLHGYTF.

This rearrangement joins TRBV19 to TRBJ1-6, with 7 positions matching TRBD1. Germline V gives CDR1 LNHDA, CDR2 SQIVND (reference sequence). V lost 8 bases to trimming and J lost 7 bases; unmatched junction nucleotides: 2. There are 12 residues in the CDR3. The CDR3 DNA sequence: TGTGCCAGTGAGACAGGGAATTCACCCCTCCACTTT. Translating it yields CASETGNSPLHF.

The rearrangement links TRBV6-2 or TRBV6-3 to TRBJ2-1; TRBD2 aligns across 14 bases. The CDR3 sequence is 17 residues long. The V gene end was trimmed by 5 bases and the J gene end by 6 bases; junction bases not matched to a gene: 9. The germline CDR1 and CDR2 sequences are MNHEY and SVGEGT. DNA for the CDR3: TGTGCCAGCAGTGGAGGGACTAGCGGGAGATCATTCAATGAGCAGTTCTTC. This sequence encodes CASSGGTSGRSFNEQFF.

This clone was detected once. The rearrangement joins TRBV6-2 or TRBV6-3 to TRBJ2-7; D might be TRBD2 (5 bases). The CDR3 extends over 18 amino acids. Germline V CDR1 and CDR2: MNHEY, SVGEGT. Between the trimmed V and J ends, which lost 2 bases and 2 bases, there was a span of 22 bases. CDR3 nucleotide sequence: TGTGCCAGCAGTTACGAGGAGGATACAGACCATACCACCTACGAGCAGTACTTC. Amino acid sequence: CASSYEEDTDHTTYEQYF.

CDR3 in DNA: TGCGCCAGCAGTACGATTTCCGAGGTAACGGGGTGGGATAGCAATCAGCCCCAGCATTTT. It codes for CASSTISEVTGWDSNQPQHF. The chain links TRBV4-1 to TRBJ1-5; D call uncertain. The CDR3 covers 20 residues. V lost 6 bases and J 0 bases, leaving 27 bases between the germline ends. CDR1 and CDR2 (germline): MGHRA, YSYEKL.

This chain links TRBV7-3 with TRBJ2-7, with D possibly matching TRBD2 (5 bases). Germline CDR1 reads SGHTA; CDR2 reads FQGTGA. The CDR3 contains 15 residues. Between the trimmed V and J ends, which lost 2 bases and 2 bases, there was a span of 13 bases. CDR3 DNA: TGTGCCAGCAGCTTAGTCGGCGGGTCTACCTACGAGCAGTACTTC. Its protein is CASSLVGGSTYEQYF.

J is TRBJ1-1 and V is TRBV7-9; D is ambiguous. There are 13 residues in the CDR3. Trimming took 7 bases from V and 6 from J, leaving 15 bases between them. The germline V gene encodes CDR1 SEHNR and CDR2 FQNEAQ (reference sequence). In nucleotides, the CDR3 is TGTGCCAGCATCCACCCGGAGCGGTCTGAAGCTTTCTTT. As protein: CASIHPERSEAFF.